The T cell receptor beta chain under discussion was sequenced for a study of blood T cell repertoires in COVID-19. Sequenced by immunoSEQ multiplex PCR; TCRdb stores in-frame clones only, minus some. Of about 200,000 clones listed, 70% to 90% were seen once; the top ten hold roughly 8.8%. This clone was detected once. Assignments of participants to cohorts depended upon their own reported clinical history. CDR3 length: 12 residues. The V end was cut by 7 bases, the J end by 7 bases, with 8 bases between. From germline, CDR1 is LGHDT and CDR2 YNNKEL (reference sequence). J is TRBJ1-6 and V is TRBV3-1 (or the pseudogene TRBV3-2), with D possibly matching TRBD1 (6 bases). The sequence came from a woman between 18 and 29 years old who had recovered from COVID-19. The specimen was PBMCs or T cells enriched from blood (not recorded which). The CDR3 here is CASTGTNSPLHF. CDR3 coding DNA: TGTGCCAGCACCGGGACAAATTCACCCCTCCACTTT.